This record looks at one T cell receptor beta chain sequence and its context. The antigen is undetermined. The data stem from a study of T cell repertoires in cytomegalovirus infection. Study-level background: Public TCR beta signatures marked donors with CMV infection and the matching HLA.

TCRdb reanalysed the reads using MiXCR and keeps one entry per CDR3 protein. Among fewer than 900,000 distinct CDR3 sequences, 25% to 30% were seen once, and the ten largest hold roughly 14%. General study points: Carriers of CMV plus the relevant HLA were identified by cumulative public TCR beta family frequency. In two of eight donors, the top clonotype was HLA-C-restricted CMV-specific.

The sequencing here drew on cultured CD8+ T cells from PBMCs, taken from culture after CMV antigen stimulation. This receptor was taken from a human donor in good health (CMV status not recorded). Some clones in this sample may be carry-over from other donors' samples.

DNA of the CDR3: TGTGCCAGCAGTTTTGGCCTGAGGACATTCTCCTACGAGCAGTACTTC. It encodes CASSFGLRTFSYEQYF. The genes are TRBV27 and TRBJ2-7; D might be TRBD1 (5 bases). Per the germline V gene, CDR1 is MNHEY and CDR2 is SMNVEV (reference sequence). V was shortened by 3 bases and J by 0 bases, with 15 bases between the two germline ends. The CDR3 length is 16 residues.